This TCR beta chain was recovered during a study of monozygotic twins with cystic fibrosis (dated by TCRdb to the early 2020s). In the study overall: Barcoded libraries were made from around 3.2 micrograms of fragmented DNA using roughly 16 PCR cycles. Made up mostly of children and adolescents, the cohort included ten female and six male twin pairs ranging in age from about 2.0 to 36.4 years, with a median of about 8.6 years. Twins were ranked among roughly 1,100 cohort participants for weight-for-height and FEVPerc (FEV1 disease centile) at the day of blood sampling. Data for three of the twin pairs had been reported earlier in a different context. TCR beta repertoires were compared within and between 16 monozygotic twin pairs with cystic fibrosis so that genetic influence on V and J gene usage could be assessed.

V is reduced by 7 bases and J by 6 bases, leaving a spacing of 9 bases between them. The CDR3 runs 11 amino acids, cysteine and phenylalanine included. Only the CDR3 region is kept as DNA, spanning 33 bases read in frame from base 1. For CDR1 and CDR2, the germline V gene lists ENHRY and SYGVKD. The twin pairs came from the European Cystic Fibrosis Twin and Sibling Study Cohort, which recruited patients from more than 150 CF clinics across 14 European countries. Zygosity and CFTR genotype were verified in-house, and zygosity was tested by multiplex PCR of nine short tandem repeat loci. Each twin gave a peripheral blood sample, and clinical parameters were documented on that same day of blood sampling. Phenol/chloroform extraction was used to isolate genomic DNA from peripheral blood cells, and the DNA was then kept in TE buffer at 4 degrees C. The investigation overall reported the following: Simpson clonality was found to be generally low (median around 0.0095), suggesting a naive-dominated repertoire, although higher clonality was observed in the most severely affected patients. Sharing of nucleotide-identical clonotypes was significantly greater within monozygotic CF twin pairs than between unrelated CF individuals (P = 0.000026, Mann-Whitney). In 13 of 16 pairs, V gene usage most closely resembled the co-twin's, and the same held for J usage in 8 of 16 pairs, a pattern suggesting genetic constraints. No association turned up between shared CDR3 numbers and age, concordance or disease severity, and the cohort was small.

TCR beta CDR3 regions were amplified by multiplex PCR using the immunoSEQ immune profiling system, following the manufacturer's instructions. An Illumina NextSeq system was used for sequencing. On the authors' methods: The immunoSEQ Analyzer platform handled processing of the sequence data, and clonality was calculated by taking the square root of Simpson's index of productive rearrangements. V and J usage similarity was measured by Jensen-Shannon distance, and CDR3 generation probabilities were computed with OLGA. Shared CDR3 sequences were searched in the immuneACCESS database (August 2020) and in VDJdb (December 2020). Imported from immuneACCESS, the table was reduced by TCRdb to in-frame sequences with V and J called. These copies leave out some clones; in studies compared against another copy, an unresolved V gene accounts for under half, and the cause of the remainder is not known. That table is the source of V, J and clone size, and D and trimming were worked out from the DNA. The sample contains roughly 9,400 clones, 98% to 99% of them found a single time. The ten largest clones capture 0.24% of the sample.

In this sample, this clone turned up once. Its antigen is not yet known. No base quality values were provided; no much bigger clone lies one nucleotide off. The receptor's source is a girl aged 2 to 9 with cystic fibrosis. Source material: blood. The V and J genes are TRBV10-3 and TRBJ1-2; 6 matching bases give a weak D call of TRBD1. The DNA sequence reads TGTGCCATCACTTACAGGGATGGCTACACCTTC. This codes for CAITYRDGYTF.